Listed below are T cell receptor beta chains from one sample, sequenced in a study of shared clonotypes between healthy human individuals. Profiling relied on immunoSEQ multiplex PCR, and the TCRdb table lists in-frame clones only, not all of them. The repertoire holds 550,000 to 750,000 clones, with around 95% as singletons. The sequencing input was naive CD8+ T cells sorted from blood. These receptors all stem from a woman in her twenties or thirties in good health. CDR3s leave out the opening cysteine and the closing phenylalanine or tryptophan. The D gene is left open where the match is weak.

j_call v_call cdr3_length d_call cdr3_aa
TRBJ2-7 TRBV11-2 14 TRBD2 ASSHPLREGRLEQY
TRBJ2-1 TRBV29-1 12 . SVGSYRDGNEQF
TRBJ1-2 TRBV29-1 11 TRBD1 SVGQGENYGYT
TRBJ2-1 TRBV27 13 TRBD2 ASSPGLAAYNEQF
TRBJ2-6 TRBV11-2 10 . ASRENTGPLT
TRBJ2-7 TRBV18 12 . ASSPGPASYEQY
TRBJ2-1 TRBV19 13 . ASSIGTVQNNEQF
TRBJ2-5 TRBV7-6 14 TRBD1 ASSLAGDSFQETQY
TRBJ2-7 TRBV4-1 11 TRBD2 ASSLRTSYEQY
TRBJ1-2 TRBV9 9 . ASRDLGAHT
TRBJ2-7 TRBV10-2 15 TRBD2 ASSEGAPSGLSYEQY
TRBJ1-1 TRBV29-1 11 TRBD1 SVEDRGLTEAF
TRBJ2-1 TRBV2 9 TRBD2 ASNGLAPQF
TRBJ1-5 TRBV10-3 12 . AISDWVGHQPQH
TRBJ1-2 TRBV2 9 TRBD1 ARQGLDGYT
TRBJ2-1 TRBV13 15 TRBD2 ASSNGRAPSIYNEQF
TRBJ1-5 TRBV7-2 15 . ASSLSQNREGNQPQH
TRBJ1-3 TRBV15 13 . ATSSSKRSGNTIY
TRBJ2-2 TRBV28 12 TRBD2 ASNIAGDTGELF
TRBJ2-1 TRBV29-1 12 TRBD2 STEGSGSYNEQF
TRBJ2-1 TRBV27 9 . ASSLAGEQF
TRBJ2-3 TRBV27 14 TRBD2 ASSFSSGGHTDTQY
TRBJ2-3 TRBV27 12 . ASSLFGGTDTQY
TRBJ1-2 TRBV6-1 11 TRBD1 ASSEQGAHGYT
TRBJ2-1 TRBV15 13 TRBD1 AIRPPGQGNNEQF